This entry is about one T cell receptor (beta chain). The target antigen is unknown. The PCR contained 60 Vbeta and 13 Jbeta primers. Repertoires were generated with immunoSEQ multiplex PCR, while TCRdb's copy carries only in-frame clones and drops some. The profile covers under 150,000 clones, with 80% appearing a single time and 3% to 4% taken by the ten largest. Looked up from germline, CDR1 is SQVTM and CDR2 is ANQGSEA. Between the trimmed V and J ends, which lost 6 bases and 11 bases, there was a span of 22 bases. The CDR3 contains 13 residues. These data belong to a study of cytomegalovirus exposure and HLA in healthy donors. General observations from the study: Fewer N-insertions (relative to the roughly 610-donor mean) were reportedly seen in an Asian-associated ancestry cluster in a later analysis. In a later analysis, parvovirus B19, influenza, CMV and Epstein-Barr virus appeared linked to several top co-occurrence clusters. Donors were assumed by presence/absence analyses to have roughly uniform sequencing depth. Most TCR sequences proved rare, with some public TCRs found in many donors.

Sequenced: PBMCs. This chain connects TRBV29-1 to TRBJ2-5; tentative D call: TRBD2 (6 bases). The clonotype was recovered from a woman between 40 and 55 years old in good health and CMV-seronegative. In nucleotides, the CDR3 is TGCAGCGTGGCGACGGGAGTTGGCAGGGAGCAGTACTTC. It specifies CSVATGVGREQYF.